Listed below are T cell receptor beta chains from one sample, sequenced in a study of glioma-infiltrating T cells. MiXCR was run by TCRdb on the multiplex PCR reads, yielding one entry per CDR3 protein. The sample carries some 99,000 distinct CDR3 sequences, around a quarter recorded once. Sequenced sample: glioma tissue, nonneoplastic brain tissue, or PBMCs (not recorded which). Receptors originate from a human donor with low-grade glioma or glioblastoma, undergoing nonglioma brain surgery, or in good health (not recorded which). CDR3s include the opening cysteine and the closing phenylalanine or tryptophan. The D gene is left open where the match is weak. Expanded clones get a size class; other rows say once, few or many, or leave the size out.

j_call clone_size v_call d_call cdr3_aa cdr3_nt
TRBJ2-1 NA TRBV18 NA CASSPSLAVEQFF TGTGCCAGCTCACCTTCGCTAGCTGTAGAGCAGTTCTTC
TRBJ2-7 many TRBV20-1 NA CSAGRFGGYEQYF TGCAGTGCTGGTCGGTTTGGGGGGTACGAGCAGTACTTC
TRBJ2-1 many TRBV20-1 NA CSAPGTPLGEQFF TGCAGTGCTCCCGGGACGCCTCTCGGTGAGCAGTTCTTC
TRBJ2-5 many TRBV29-1 TRBD1 CSVLTGQETQYF TGCAGCGTGTTGACAGGGCAAGAGACCCAGTACTTC
TRBJ2-1 many TRBV6-1 NA CASRLAGAREQFF TGTGCCAGCAGACTCGCGGGGGCCCGCGAGCAGTTCTTC
TRBJ2-1 many TRBV7-2 TRBD2 CASSLTSGGQQFF TGTGCCAGCAGCTTGACTAGCGGGGGGCAGCAGTTCTTC
TRBJ2-1 many TRBV20-1 NA CSAPDNVYEQFF TGCAGTGCTCCGGACAATGTGTATGAGCAGTTCTTC
TRBJ1-1 NA TRBV29-1 NA CSVARGQQEAFF TGCAGCGTTGCTAGAGGGCAACAAGAAGCTTTCTTT
TRBJ1-5 many TRBV7-2 TRBD1 CASSSGQGGGSNQPQHF TGTGCCAGCAGCTCCGGACAGGGGGGGGGTAGCAATCAGCCCCAGCATTTT
TRBJ2-3 many TRBV6-2/TRBV6-3 NA CASSSSEDTQYF TGTGCCAGCAGTTCTAGCGAAGATACGCAGTATTTT
TRBJ2-3 many TRBV28 NA CASSFKAGEYQSTDTQYF TGTGCCAGCAGTTTTAAGGCCGGGGAGTATCAAAGCACAGATACGCAGTATTTT
TRBJ1-1 many TRBV18 NA CASSPSGQTEAFF TGTGCCAGCTCACCCTCCGGACAAACTGAAGCTTTCTTT
TRBJ1-5 many TRBV4-1 NA CASSHAFSGADHQPQHF TGCGCCAGCAGCCATGCGTTCAGCGGGGCGGATCATCAGCCCCAGCATTTT
TRBJ2-7 many TRBV6-5 NA CASSYSKYEQYF TGTGCCAGCAGTTACTCGAAGTACGAGCAGTACTTC
TRBJ2-5 NA TRBV9 TRBD2 CASSVGGLAGATRETQYF TGTGCCAGCAGCGTAGGCGGACTAGCGGGGGCCACAAGAGAGACCCAGTACTTC
TRBJ1-5 NA TRBV12-3/TRBV12-4 NA CVSSLDRREQPQHF TGTGTCAGCAGTTTAGACAGGAGGGAGCAGCCCCAGCATTTT
TRBJ2-3 many TRBV7-7 NA CASSSSTQDTQYF TGTGCTAGCAGCTCCTCTACACAAGATACGCAGTATTTT
TRBJ1-1 many TRBV18 NA CASSPGSSNTEAFF TGTGCCAGCTCACCAGGATCTTCAAACACTGAAGCTTTCTTT
TRBJ2-5 many TRBV11-3 TRBD2 CASSLEGLAGKYF TGTGCCAGCAGCTTAGAGGGACTAGCGGGGAAGTACTTC
TRBJ2-5 few TRBV14 TRBD1 CASSPQGPQETQYF TGTGCCAGCAGCCCACAGGGGCCCCAAGAGACCCAGTACTTC
TRBJ1-6 few TRBV7-3 NA CASSFFRQNSPLHF TGTGCCAGCAGCTTCTTCAGACAGAATTCACCCCTCCACTTT
TRBJ2-5 many TRBV7-2 NA CASTPLQGAETQYF TGTGCCAGCACCCCACTTCAAGGGGCGGAGACCCAGTACTTC
TRBJ2-5 NA TRBV30 NA CAWSGGSETQYF TGTGCCTGGAGTGGGGGGAGCGAGACCCAGTACTTC
TRBJ1-5 many TRBV12-3/TRBV12-4 TRBD1 CASSPGTGDLSNQPQHF TGTGCCAGCAGCCCCGGGACAGGGGACCTTAGCAATCAGCCCCAGCATTTT
TRBJ1-1 few TRBV29-1 TRBD1 CSVDDPGQGNTEAFF TGCAGCGTTGACGACCCGGGACAGGGGAACACTGAAGCTTTCTTT
TRBJ2-1 NA TRBV6-1 TRBD1 CSSAGGPSYNEQFF TGTTCCAGTGCAGGGGGCCCCTCCTACAATGAGCAGTTCTTC